A single sample is the source of the 4 T cell receptor beta chains below, sequenced in a study of CD8 T cells in Susac syndrome (dated by TCRdb to between 2017 and 2020). Library preparation used the immunoSEQ multiplex PCR assay. RNA was extracted using the RNeasy kit, and roughly 0.5 to 1 microgram was reverse transcribed with random hexamers. The raw public reads went through TCRdb reprocessing: fastp at Q25, MiXCR clone calling, in-frame beta chains kept. Here each entry gathers all rows of one CDR3 protein and keeps the most common genes and DNA. Across this sample there are around 200,000 distinct CDR3 sequences, with 92% seen only once. The ten biggest clones cover approximately 0.13% of the sample. Sequencing input: CD8+ T cells from PBMCs. The receptor source for this set is a human donor with multiple sclerosis.

This clonotype was found a few times. The V and J genes are TRBV29-1 and TRBJ2-7, with unresolved D. The V and J ends lost 7 bases and 0 bases respectively, with 13 bases between them. The CDR3 sequence is 13 residues long. CDR1 and CDR2 (germline): SQVTM, ANQGSEA. DNA for the CDR3: TGCAGCGCCGAAACGGAGAGCTCCTACGAGCAGTACTTC. It codes for CSAETESSYEQYF.

The J gene is TRBJ2-3, the V gene TRBV2; TRBD2 aligns across 10 bases. Germline assignment: CDR1 SNHLY and CDR2 FYNNEI. With 2 bases clipped from V and 2 bases from J, the junction kept 7 bases outside the gene matches. CDR3 length equals 17 residues. CDR3 sequence: CASSEWSSGGPTDTQYF. CDR3 bases: TGTGCCAGCAGTGAATGGTCTAGCGGGGGCCCCACAGATACGCAGTATTTT. Complete variable domain (other parts from reference TRBV2 and TRBJ2-3): EPEVTQTPSHQVTQMGQEVILRCVPISNHLYFYWYRQILGQKVEFLVSFYNNEISEKSEIFDDQFSVERPDGSNFTLKIRSTKLEDSAMYFCASSEWSSGGPTDTQYFGPGTRLTVL.

The chain combines TRBV6-5 with TRBJ2-7, with D possibly being TRBD1 or TRBD2 (7 bases each). The CDR3 consists of 15 residues. The V end was cut by 8 bases, the J end by 2 bases, with 19 bases between. Per germline, CDR1 MNHEY and CDR2 SVGAGI. CDR3 region: CASATHQGGPYEQYF. The CDR3 DNA reads TGTGCCAGCGCTACTCATCAGGGGGGGCCCTACGAGCAGTACTTC.

This chain links TRBV3-1 with TRBJ2-6; D is uncertain. Trimming stripped 0 bases from V and 0 bases from J, with 12 bases between. The CDR3 extends over 18 amino acids. CDR1 and CDR2 (germline): LGHDT, YNNKEL (reference sequence). CDR3 DNA: TGTGCCAGCAGCCAAGATCGGCCAGATCACTCTGGGGCCAACGTCCTGACTTTC. It is translated as CASSQDRPDHSGANVLTF.